This T cell receptor beta chain originates from a study of cytotoxic CD8 clonotypes in ibrutinib-treated CLL. Study-level findings and limits: With treatment, public clonotypes, which were uncommon, either contracted or remained stable.

CDR1 is LGHNA, CDR2 YNFKEQ, per germline. V lost 0 bases, J lost 2 bases, and 8 bases stayed unmatched. This CDR3 has 17 residues. Using immunoSEQ multiplex PCR, the repertoire was profiled, and TCRdb retains in-frame clones only, with some absent. The profile shows some 92,000 clones, 75% to 80% of them singletons. Turning to this clone: Antigen: not known.

This chain links TRBV4-2 with TRBJ1-1; 8 bases align to TRBD1. This receptor was identified in a human donor with chronic lymphocytic leukemia. Here the sequenced sample was PBMCs, taken after 24 months of ibrutinib treatment. The CDR3 is CASSQDLPGGPNTEAFF. In nucleotides, the CDR3 is TGTGCCAGCAGCCAAGATCTTCCAGGGGGCCCCAACACTGAAGCTTTCTTT.